Described below is a single T cell receptor (beta chain) sequence and its context. The antigen is not known. The primer mix had 60 Vbeta and 13 Jbeta primers. TCRdb's copy holds only in-frame clones and misses some; the assay was immunoSEQ multiplex PCR. Here the sample spans about 90,000 clones, roughly 83% being singletons. Looked up from germline, CDR1 is SGHRS and CDR2 is YFSETQ. This CDR3 is built from 16 residues. Trimming removed 0 bases from V and 1 base from J, with 11 bases in between. The sample comes from a study of cytomegalovirus exposure and HLA in healthy donors. Study conclusions and caveats: A later analysis showed TCR association rates differing by HLA locus, peaking at DRB1 and lowest at HLA-C. Some segments of the V type, notably TRBV6-2 and TRBV6-3, were excluded as indistinguishable. Reports credit the classifier with highly specific, highly sensitive diagnosis of cytomegalovirus status.

Likely unrecorded immune exposures existed in these nominally healthy donors. The source is a man between 18 and 35 years old in good health and CMV-seronegative. This chain links TRBV5-1 with TRBJ1-3, with D unclear. Material for sequencing was PBMCs. The CDR3 DNA follows: TGCGCCAGCAGCTTGGATGGCAGTAAGTCTGGAAACACCATATATTTT. Amino acid sequence: CASSLDGSKSGNTIYF.